The clone carrying this TCR beta chain was observed a handful of times. Its cognate antigen is unknown. Unique molecular identifiers were incorporated during preparation of the TCRbeta library. TCRdb independently ran MiXCR on the PCR reads; one entry per CDR3 protein. The table records approximately 630,000 distinct CDR3 sequences, about 12% of them present only once. This sample was included in a study of T-cell reconstitution after alpha-beta-depleted transplantation in children. General study points: T-cell counts and diversity at one year post-transplant came mainly from newly produced T cells.

CDR1 and CDR2 from the germline V gene are SEHNR and FQNEAQ (reference sequence). V shed 8 bases and J 7 bases; nucleotides not matched to a gene: 2. The CDR3 extends over 12 amino acids. This chain connects TRBV7-9 to TRBJ1-2; 12 nucleotides align to TRBD1. The sequencing used PBMCs, collected before TCRalphabeta/CD19-depleted stem cell transplant. This TCR derives from a girl aged 2 to 9 with congenital amegakaryocytic thrombocytopenia, due to receive a stem cell transplant. CDR3 coding DNA: TGTGCCAGCGGGACAGGGGGCTTTGGCTACACCTTC. Protein: CASGTGGFGYTF. The whole variable domain, remainder taken from reference TRBV7-9 and TRBJ1-2, is DTGVSQNPRHKITKRGQNVTFRCDPISEHNRLYWYRQTLGQGPEFLTYFQNEAQLEKSRLLSDRFSAERPKGSFSTLEIQRTEQGDSAMYLCASGTGGFGYTFGSGTRLTVV.